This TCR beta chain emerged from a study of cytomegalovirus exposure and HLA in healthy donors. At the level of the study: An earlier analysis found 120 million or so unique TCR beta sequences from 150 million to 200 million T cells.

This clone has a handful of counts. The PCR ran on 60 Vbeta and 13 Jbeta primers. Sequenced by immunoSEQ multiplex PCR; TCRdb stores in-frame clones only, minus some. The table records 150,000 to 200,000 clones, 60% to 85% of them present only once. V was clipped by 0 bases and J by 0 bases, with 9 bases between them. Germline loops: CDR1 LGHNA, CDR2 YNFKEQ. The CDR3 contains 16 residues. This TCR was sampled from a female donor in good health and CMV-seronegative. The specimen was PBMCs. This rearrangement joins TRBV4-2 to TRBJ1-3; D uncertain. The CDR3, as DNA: TGTGCCAGCAGCCAAGATAGGGAGTACTCTGGAAACACCATATATTTT. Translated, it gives CASSQDREYSGNTIYF.